The rows below give T cell receptor beta chains drawn from one sample of a study of blood T cell repertoires in COVID-19. Assay: immunoSEQ multiplex PCR; the TCRdb copy retains only in-frame clones and omits some. The sample lists 130,000 to 150,000 clones, approximately 87% seen once, with 8.6% in the top ten. The sample consisted of peripheral blood. These receptors came from a woman in her forties or fifties with active or convalescent COVID-19. Both conserved end residues are part of each CDR3. D genes are given only for firm matches. Clone size is not always given. Where it is, it says once, few, many or a class for expanded clones.

D,J,V,size,CDR3,DNA
TRBD1,TRBJ1-2,TRBV4-2,.,CASSSTDREAGYTF,TGTGCCAGCAGCTCGACCGACAGGGAAGCTGGCTACACCTTC
.,TRBJ2-5,TRBV2,.,CASSEAPGSEETQYF,TGTGCCAGCAGTGAAGCTCCAGGGTCCGAAGAGACCCAGTACTTC
.,TRBJ2-3,TRBV7-9,.,CASSSGTDTQYF,TGTGCCAGCAGCTCGGGGACAGATACGCAGTATTTT
.,TRBJ1-1,TRBV7-2,.,CASSRGLIGGTEAFF,TGTGCCAGCAGCAGGGGCCTAATTGGAGGGACTGAAGCTTTCTTT
TRBD2,TRBJ2-1,TRBV27,.,CATGTSGSSSYNEQFF,TGTGCCACCGGGACTAGCGGGTCGAGCTCCTACAATGAGCAGTTCTTC
.,TRBJ2-7,TRBV24-1,.,CATSRTGDEDYEQYF,TGTGCCACCAGTCGCACAGGTGATGAAGACTACGAGCAGTACTTC
.,TRBJ1-4,TRBV4-2,.,CASSQKLDRLGKLFF,TGTGCCAGCAGTCAAAAATTGGACAGATTGGGGAAACTGTTTTTT
TRBD1,TRBJ2-7,TRBV24-1,once,CATSGTGDYEQYF,TGTGCCACCAGTGGAACAGGGGACTACGAGCAGTACTTC
.,TRBJ2-1,TRBV11-1,.,CASSLNGGIYNEQFF,TGTGCCAGCAGCCTCAACGGGGGAATCTACAATGAGCAGTTCTTC
.,TRBJ1-6,TRBV6-4,.,CASSEDRKGGNSPLHF,TGTGCCAGCAGTGAAGACAGGAAGGGCGGTAATTCACCCCTCCACTTT
.,TRBJ1-2,TRBV18,.,CASSPGQSPNYGYTF,TGTGCCAGCTCACCCGGACAGAGCCCTAACTATGGCTACACCTTC
.,TRBJ2-2,TRBV18,.,CASSSTAIPANTGELFF,TGTGCCAGCTCATCGACAGCGATCCCAGCGAACACCGGGGAGCTGTTTTTT
TRBD1,TRBJ1-2,TRBV5-4,.,CASSQDREYGYTF,TGTGCCAGCAGCCAGGACAGGGAATATGGCTACACCTTC
TRBD1,TRBJ2-3,TRBV7-6,.,CASRSGTGLGDTQYF,TGTGCCAGCAGATCTGGGACAGGGCTTGGGGATACGCAGTATTTT
.,TRBJ1-2,TRBV18,.,CASSPMEGRVGGYTF,TGTGCCAGCTCACCAATGGAGGGCAGGGTCGGTGGCTACACCTTC
.,TRBJ1-1,TRBV6-2/TRBV6-3,once,CASSYNREMNTEAFF,TGTGCCAGCAGTTATAATAGAGAGATGAACACTGAAGCTTTCTTT
.,TRBJ1-2,TRBV3-1/TRBV3-2,.,CASSQDRSTLTGYTF,TGTGCCAGCAGCCAAGATCGATCTACCTTAACTGGCTACACCTTC
TRBD1,TRBJ1-2,TRBV18,.,CASSPLRDRGSYGYTF,TGTGCCAGCTCACCACTCCGGGACAGGGGAAGCTATGGCTACACCTTC
.,TRBJ1-2,TRBV18,.,CASSPNSLRPGGGYGYTF,TGTGCCAGCTCACCCAACTCCCTACGACCGGGCGGGGGCTATGGCTACACCTTC
.,TRBJ2-5,TRBV29-1,.,CRIGGQQETQYF,TGCCGGATAGGCGGACAACAAGAGACCCAGTACTTC
TRBD1,TRBJ1-6,TRBV5-6,.,CASSPGQRNSPLHF,TGTGCCAGCAGCCCGGGACAGAGAAATTCACCCCTCCACTTT
.,TRBJ1-2,TRBV25-1,.,CASGGSGGDAYDRYTF,TGTGCCAGCGGGGGGTCGGGCGGAGATGCTTATGATCGCTACACCTTC
TRBD1,TRBJ2-1,TRBV15,.,CATSRGQGTYNEQFF,TGTGCCACCAGCAGAGGACAGGGAACCTACAATGAGCAGTTCTTC
TRBD1,TRBJ1-1,TRBV30,.,CAWSVGTANTEAFF,TGTGCCTGGAGCGTCGGGACAGCGAACACTGAAGCTTTCTTT
.,TRBJ1-1,TRBV5-1,.,CASSFPQGNTEAFF,TGCGCCAGCAGCTTCCCACAGGGAAACACTGAAGCTTTCTTT
TRBD1,TRBJ1-4,TRBV2,.,CASSAATGGREKLFF,TGTGCCAGCAGTGCCGCGACAGGGGGCCGTGAAAAACTGTTTTTT
.,TRBJ1-6,TRBV4-2,.,CASSREPGEKNNSPLHF,TGTGCCAGCAGCAGGGAACCAGGGGAAAAGAATAATTCACCCCTCCACTTT
.,TRBJ2-3,TRBV2,.,CASKLQGSTDTQYF,TGTGCCAGCAAATTACAGGGAAGCACAGATACGCAGTATTTT
.,TRBJ1-1,TRBV5-1,.,CASRAGGGNTEAFF,TGCGCCAGCCGGGCCGGCGGAGGGAACACTGAAGCTTTCTTT
.,TRBJ1-1,TRBV9,once,CASSEDSGPGVAFF,TGTGCCAGCAGCGAGGACTCAGGTCCCGGGGTAGCTTTCTTT
TRBD1,TRBJ1-5,TRBV2,.,CASSGGGTGTMEQPQHF,TGTGCCAGCAGTGGGGGGGGGACAGGGACTATGGAGCAGCCCCAGCATTTT
.,TRBJ2-3,TRBV4-2,.,CASSQAGSDTDTQYF,TGTGCCAGCAGCCAAGCGGGTTCTGACACAGATACGCAGTATTTT
.,TRBJ1-2,TRBV6-2/TRBV6-3,.,CASSSRGPNYGYTF,TGTGCCAGCAGTAGCCGCGGGCCGAACTATGGCTACACCTTC
.,TRBJ2-3,TRBV19,.,CASSPTGTKIGDTQYF,TGTGCCAGTAGTCCCACCGGGACAAAAATCGGAGATACGCAGTATTTT
TRBD2,TRBJ2-1,TRBV6-2/TRBV6-3,.,CASSQLAAVFF,TGTGCCAGCAGTCAACTAGCGGCGGTTTTCTTC
.,TRBJ2-3,TRBV4-2,.,CASSQEVLGGATDTQYF,TGTGCCAGCAGCCAAGAAGTTTTAGGGGGGGCGACAGATACGCAGTATTTT
TRBD2,TRBJ2-1,TRBV2,.,CASSLTSGGYNEQFF,TGTGCCAGCAGTCTAACTAGCGGGGGCTACAATGAGCAGTTCTTC
.,TRBJ2-7,TRBV28,.,CASSLRFVRPGLHEQYF,TGTGCCAGCAGTTTACGTTTTGTTCGGCCGGGTCTTCACGAGCAGTACTTC
.,TRBJ2-3,TRBV4-1,few,CASSQDIGRGVRDTQYF,TGCGCCAGCAGCCAAGACATCGGCAGGGGGGTTAGAGATACGCAGTATTTT
.,TRBJ2-1,TRBV4-2,few,CASSQDWRGRENEQFF,TGTGCCAGCAGCCAAGATTGGAGGGGCCGGGAGAATGAGCAGTTCTTC
.,TRBJ1-2,TRBV18,.,CASSRREAQGYTF,TGTGCCAGCTCCCGACGGGAGGCGCAAGGCTACACCTTC
TRBD1,TRBJ1-5,TRBV6-5,.,CASRTGLYSNQPQHF,TGTGCCAGCAGGACAGGGCTATATAGCAATCAGCCCCAGCATTTT
TRBD2,TRBJ2-1,TRBV24-1,.,CATSQTGRAGEQFF,TGTGCCACCAGCCAAACCGGGAGGGCGGGAGAGCAGTTCTTC
TRBD2,TRBJ2-1,TRBV29-1,.,CSVAGTRGDNEQFF,TGCAGCGTTGCCGGGACTAGAGGAGACAATGAGCAGTTCTTC
TRBD2,TRBJ2-1,TRBV9,.,CASSIAGSTYNEQFF,TGTGCCAGCAGCATAGCGGGGTCCACCTACAATGAGCAGTTCTTC
TRBD1,TRBJ1-5,TRBV2,once,CASSEGSDRGLGQPQHF,TGTGCCAGCAGTGAGGGATCTGACAGGGGGCTCGGTCAGCCCCAGCATTTT
TRBD2,TRBJ2-5,TRBV25-1,.,CASSEYSGAGETQYF,TGTGCCAGCAGTGAATATAGCGGGGCTGGGGAGACCCAGTACTTC
.,TRBJ1-1,TRBV6-2/TRBV6-3,.,CASSYSADTEAFF,TGTGCCAGCAGTTACTCGGCAGACACTGAAGCTTTCTTT
.,TRBJ1-6,TRBV7-8,few,CASSFDLSSYNSPLHF,TGTGCCAGCAGCTTCGACTTGAGCTCCTATAATTCACCCCTCCACTTT
TRBD1,TRBJ1-1,TRBV19,.,CASSIRTGGTEAFF,TGTGCCAGTAGTATAAGGACAGGGGGTACTGAAGCTTTCTTT
.,TRBJ1-2,TRBV2,.,CASSVQTGNYGYTF,TGTGCCAGCAGTGTCCAGACAGGAAACTATGGCTACACCTTC
.,TRBJ1-4,TRBV19,.,CASSITGNEKLFF,TGTGCCAGTAGTATTACAGGGAATGAAAAACTGTTTTTT
TRBD1,TRBJ2-7,TRBV19,.,CASSWTGSSYEQYF,TGTGCCAGTAGTTGGACAGGGAGCTCCTACGAGCAGTACTTC
TRBD2,TRBJ2-5,TRBV9,.,CASSLTGTSGAETQYF,TGTGCCAGCAGCCTGACCGGGACTAGCGGGGCTGAGACCCAGTACTTC
.,TRBJ2-1,TRBV10-2,.,CASSESRRGGNEQFF,TGCGCCAGCAGTGAGTCGAGGAGGGGTGGTAATGAGCAGTTCTTC
.,TRBJ2-5,TRBV27,once,CASSLASGGGETQYF,TGTGCCAGCAGTCTAGCCTCCGGGGGAGGAGAGACCCAGTACTTC
.,TRBJ1-3,TRBV4-1,.,CASSFDRYSGNTIYF,TGCGCCAGCAGTTTCGACAGGTACTCTGGAAACACCATATATTTT
TRBD1,TRBJ1-6,TRBV5-8,.,CASRPRQGGNSPLHF,TGTGCCAGCAGACCTCGACAGGGGGGGAATTCACCCCTCCACTTT
TRBD1,TRBJ2-6,TRBV11-2,.,CASSPLTGEGANVLTF,TGTGCCAGCAGCCCACTGACAGGGGAAGGGGCCAACGTCCTGACTTTC
.,TRBJ1-2,TRBV15,.,CATSRDQRGYNGYTF,TGTGCCACCAGCAGAGATCAAAGGGGATATAATGGCTACACCTTC